This TCR beta chain emerged from a study of T cell changes during pregnancy in multiple sclerosis. The repertoire was sequenced with immunoSEQ multiplex PCR; TCRdb's copy has only in-frame clones and lacks some. The sample consists of around 88,000 clones, about 91% of them appearing once. Sequencing used peripheral blood, obtained after pregnancy. The TCR comes from a female donor in good health, enrolled as a control in a pregnancy study.

This CDR3 reads CASSSVTGEETQYF. For the CDR3, the DNA is TGTGCCAGCAGCTCCGTGACAGGGGAGGAGACCCAGTACTTC. The chain recombines TRBV11-1 with TRBJ2-5; 8 nucleotides agree with TRBD1. This CDR3 spans 14 amino acids. V shed 4 bases, J shed 5 bases, and the junction held 6 bases outside the gene matches. Germline V gives CDR1 SGHAT, CDR2 FQDESV (reference sequence).